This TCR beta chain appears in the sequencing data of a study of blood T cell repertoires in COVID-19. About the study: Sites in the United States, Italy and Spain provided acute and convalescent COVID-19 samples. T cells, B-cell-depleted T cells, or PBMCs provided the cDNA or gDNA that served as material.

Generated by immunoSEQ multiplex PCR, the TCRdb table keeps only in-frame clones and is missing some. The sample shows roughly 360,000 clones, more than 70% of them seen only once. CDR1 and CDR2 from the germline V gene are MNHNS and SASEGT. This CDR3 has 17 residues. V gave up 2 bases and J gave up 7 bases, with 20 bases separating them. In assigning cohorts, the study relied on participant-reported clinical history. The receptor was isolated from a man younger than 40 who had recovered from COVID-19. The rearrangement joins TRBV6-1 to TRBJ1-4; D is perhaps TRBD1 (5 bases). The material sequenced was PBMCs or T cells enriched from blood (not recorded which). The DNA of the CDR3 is TGTGCCAGCAGTGAACCGCCCGGGGCTCGGGGGAGTGAAAAACTGTTTTTT. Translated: CASSEPPGARGSEKLFF.